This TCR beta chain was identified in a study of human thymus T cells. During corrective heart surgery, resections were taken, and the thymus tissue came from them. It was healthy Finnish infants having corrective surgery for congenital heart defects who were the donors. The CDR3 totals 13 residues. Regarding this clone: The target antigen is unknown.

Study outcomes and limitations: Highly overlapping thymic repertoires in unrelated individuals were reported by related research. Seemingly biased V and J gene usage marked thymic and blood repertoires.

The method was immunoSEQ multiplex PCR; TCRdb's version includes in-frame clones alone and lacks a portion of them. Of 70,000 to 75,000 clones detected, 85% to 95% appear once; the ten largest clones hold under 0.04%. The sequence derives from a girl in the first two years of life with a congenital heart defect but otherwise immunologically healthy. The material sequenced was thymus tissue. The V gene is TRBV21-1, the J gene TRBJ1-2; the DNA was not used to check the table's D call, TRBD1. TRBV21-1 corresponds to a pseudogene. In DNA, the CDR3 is TGTGCCAGCAGCAAAGCAGGGGGCGATGGCTACACCTTC. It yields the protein CASSKAGGDGYTF.